What follows describes a single TCR beta chain. The junction does not match germline at one end; this may be a read error. These data are taken from a study of shared clonotypes between healthy human individuals. Clones were read by immunoSEQ multiplex PCR, and TCRdb kept only the in-frame ones, dropping some. The sample lists fewer than 400,000 clones, approximately 79% seen once, with about a tenth in the top ten. This clonotype originated in a man aged 30-40 years in good health. Sequencing input: memory CD4+ T cells sorted from blood. This sample's subset: CD45RA-negative fraction.

The CDR3 is CASSPGWTSDEQFF. For the CDR3, the DNA is TGTGCTAGCAGCCCTGGTTGGACTAGCGATGAGCAGTTCTTC. The rearrangement joins TRBV7-7 to TRBJ2-1; 9 nucleotides align to TRBD2. From germline, CDR1 is SSHAT and CDR2 FNYEAQ (reference sequence). This CDR3 comprises 14 residues. Filled out from reference TRBV7-7 and TRBJ2-1, the complete variable domain reads GAGVSQSPRYKVTKRGQDVTLRCDPISSHATLYWYQQALGQGPEFLTYFNYEAQPDKSGLPSDRFSAERPEGSISTLTIQRTEQRDSAMYRCASSPGWTSDEQFFGPGTRLTVL.